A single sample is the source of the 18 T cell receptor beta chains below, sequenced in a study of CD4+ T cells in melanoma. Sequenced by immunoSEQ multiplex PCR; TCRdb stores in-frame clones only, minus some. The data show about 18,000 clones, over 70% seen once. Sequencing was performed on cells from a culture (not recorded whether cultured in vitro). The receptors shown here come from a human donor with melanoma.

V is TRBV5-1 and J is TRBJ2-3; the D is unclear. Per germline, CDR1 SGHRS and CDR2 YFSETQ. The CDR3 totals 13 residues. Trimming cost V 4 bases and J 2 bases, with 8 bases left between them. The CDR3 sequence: CASSGRATDTQYF. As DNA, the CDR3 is TGCGCCAGCAGCGGAAGGGCCACAGATACGCAGTATTTT.

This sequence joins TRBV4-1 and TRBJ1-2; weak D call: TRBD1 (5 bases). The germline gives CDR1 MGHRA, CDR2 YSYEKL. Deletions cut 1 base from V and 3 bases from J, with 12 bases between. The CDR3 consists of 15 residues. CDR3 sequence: CASSQARDGDYGYTF. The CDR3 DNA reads TGCGCCAGCAGCCAAGCCCGGGACGGCGACTATGGCTACACCTTC.

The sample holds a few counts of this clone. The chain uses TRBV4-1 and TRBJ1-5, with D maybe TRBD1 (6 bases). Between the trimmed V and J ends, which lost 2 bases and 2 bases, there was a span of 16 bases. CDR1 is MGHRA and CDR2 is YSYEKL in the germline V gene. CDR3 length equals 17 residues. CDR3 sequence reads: CASSQQWGGSGNQPQHF. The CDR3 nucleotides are TGCGCCAGCAGCCAACAATGGGGGGGCTCAGGCAATCAGCCCCAGCATTTT.

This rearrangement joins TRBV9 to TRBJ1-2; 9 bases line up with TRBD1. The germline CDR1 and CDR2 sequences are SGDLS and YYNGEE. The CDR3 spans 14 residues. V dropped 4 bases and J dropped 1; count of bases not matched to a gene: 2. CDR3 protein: CASSRTGDNYGYTF. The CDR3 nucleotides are TGTGCCAGCAGCCGGACAGGGGATAACTATGGCTACACCTTC.

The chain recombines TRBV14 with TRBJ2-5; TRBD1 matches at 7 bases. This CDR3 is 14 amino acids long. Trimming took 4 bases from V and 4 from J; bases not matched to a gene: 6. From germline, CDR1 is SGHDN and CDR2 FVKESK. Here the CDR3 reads CASSPGQALETQYF. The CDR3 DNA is TGTGCCAGCAGCCCCGGACAGGCGCTAGAGACCCAGTACTTC.

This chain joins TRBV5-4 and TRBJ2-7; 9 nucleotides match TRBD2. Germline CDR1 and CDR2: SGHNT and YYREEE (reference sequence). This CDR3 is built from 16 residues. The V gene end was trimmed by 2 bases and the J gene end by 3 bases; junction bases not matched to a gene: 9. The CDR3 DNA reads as TGTGCCAGCAGCTTAGGCCAGCGGGGGGTCCGCTACGAGCAGTACTTC. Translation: CASSLGQRGVRYEQYF.

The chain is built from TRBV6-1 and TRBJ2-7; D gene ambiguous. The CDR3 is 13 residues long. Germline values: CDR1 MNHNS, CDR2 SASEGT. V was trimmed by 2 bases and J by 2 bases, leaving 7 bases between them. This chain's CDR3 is CASSEQIPYEQYF. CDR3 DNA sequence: TGTGCCAGCAGTGAACAGATCCCCTACGAGCAGTACTTC.

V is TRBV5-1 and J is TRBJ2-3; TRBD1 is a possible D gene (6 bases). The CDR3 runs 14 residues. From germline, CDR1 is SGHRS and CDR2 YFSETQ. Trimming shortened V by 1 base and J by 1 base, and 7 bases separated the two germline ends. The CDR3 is CASSLWTGTDTQYF. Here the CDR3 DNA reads TGCGCCAGCAGCTTGTGGACAGGCACAGATACGCAGTATTTT.

The CDR3 loop is CASSRLAGSNTGELFF. The CDR3, as DNA: TGTGCCAGCAGTCGACTAGCGGGATCGAACACCGGGGAGCTGTTTTTT. The chain combines TRBV7-6 with TRBJ2-2, with 11 nucleotides matching TRBD2. The CDR3 extends over 16 amino acids. V trimming: 6 bases; J trimming: 0 bases; junction bases outside the gene matches: 3. Germline CDR1 and CDR2: SGHVS and FNYEAQ.

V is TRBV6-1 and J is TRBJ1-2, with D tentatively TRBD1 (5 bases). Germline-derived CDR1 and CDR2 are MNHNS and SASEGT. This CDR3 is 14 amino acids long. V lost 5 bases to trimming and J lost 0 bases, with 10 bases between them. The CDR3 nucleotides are TGTGCCAGCAGTCGGGACGGCGCTAACTATGGCTACACCTTC. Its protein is CASSRDGANYGYTF.

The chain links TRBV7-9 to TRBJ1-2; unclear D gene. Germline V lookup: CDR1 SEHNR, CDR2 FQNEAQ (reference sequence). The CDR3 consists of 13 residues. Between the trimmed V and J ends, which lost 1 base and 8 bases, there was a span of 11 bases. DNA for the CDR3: TGTGCCAGCAGCTTAGTAAGGGTCGGGGGCTACACCTTC. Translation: CASSLVRVGGYTF.

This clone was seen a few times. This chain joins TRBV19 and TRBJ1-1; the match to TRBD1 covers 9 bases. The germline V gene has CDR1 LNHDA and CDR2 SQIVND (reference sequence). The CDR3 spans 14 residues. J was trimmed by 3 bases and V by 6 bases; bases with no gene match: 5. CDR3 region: CASREDRGDTEAFF. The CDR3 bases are TGTGCCAGTAGGGAGGACAGGGGTGACACTGAAGCTTTCTTT.

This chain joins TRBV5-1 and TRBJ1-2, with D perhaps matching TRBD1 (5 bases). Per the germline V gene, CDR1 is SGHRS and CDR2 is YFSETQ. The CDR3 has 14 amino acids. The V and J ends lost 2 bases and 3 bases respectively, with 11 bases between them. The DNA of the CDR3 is TGCGCCAGCAGCTTTGAGGGGTCGGACTATGGCTACACCTTC. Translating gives CASSFEGSDYGYTF.

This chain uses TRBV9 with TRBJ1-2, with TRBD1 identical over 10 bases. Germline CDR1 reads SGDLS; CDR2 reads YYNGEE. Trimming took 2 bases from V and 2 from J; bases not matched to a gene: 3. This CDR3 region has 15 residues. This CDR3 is CASSVRTGGNYGYTF. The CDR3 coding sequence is TGTGCCAGCAGCGTTAGGACAGGGGGAAACTATGGCTACACCTTC.

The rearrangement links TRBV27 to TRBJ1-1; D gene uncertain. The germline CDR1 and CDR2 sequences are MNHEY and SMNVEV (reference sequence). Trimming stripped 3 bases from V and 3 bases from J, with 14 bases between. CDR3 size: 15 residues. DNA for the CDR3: TGTGCCAGCAGTTTCTCTGGGATAGGTGACACTGAAGCTTTCTTT. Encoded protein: CASSFSGIGDTEAFF.

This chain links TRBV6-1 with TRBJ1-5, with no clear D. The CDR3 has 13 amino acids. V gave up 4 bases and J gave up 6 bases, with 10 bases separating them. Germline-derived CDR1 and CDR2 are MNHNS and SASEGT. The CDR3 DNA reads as TGTGCCAGCAGTGTGGCCTTGACTCAGCCCCAGCATTTT. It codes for CASSVALTQPQHF.

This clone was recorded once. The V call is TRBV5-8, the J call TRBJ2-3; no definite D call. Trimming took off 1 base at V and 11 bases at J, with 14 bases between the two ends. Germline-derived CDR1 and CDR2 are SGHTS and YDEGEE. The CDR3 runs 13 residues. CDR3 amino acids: CASSLYHQIWQYF. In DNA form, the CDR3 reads TGTGCCAGCAGCTTGTACCACCAGATATGGCAGTATTTT.

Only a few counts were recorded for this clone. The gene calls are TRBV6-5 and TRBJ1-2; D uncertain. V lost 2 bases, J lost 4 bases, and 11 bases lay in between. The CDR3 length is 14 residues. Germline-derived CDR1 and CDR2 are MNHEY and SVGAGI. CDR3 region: CASSYAEEGYGYTF. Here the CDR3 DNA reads TGTGCCAGCAGTTACGCGGAGGAGGGCTATGGCTACACCTTC.